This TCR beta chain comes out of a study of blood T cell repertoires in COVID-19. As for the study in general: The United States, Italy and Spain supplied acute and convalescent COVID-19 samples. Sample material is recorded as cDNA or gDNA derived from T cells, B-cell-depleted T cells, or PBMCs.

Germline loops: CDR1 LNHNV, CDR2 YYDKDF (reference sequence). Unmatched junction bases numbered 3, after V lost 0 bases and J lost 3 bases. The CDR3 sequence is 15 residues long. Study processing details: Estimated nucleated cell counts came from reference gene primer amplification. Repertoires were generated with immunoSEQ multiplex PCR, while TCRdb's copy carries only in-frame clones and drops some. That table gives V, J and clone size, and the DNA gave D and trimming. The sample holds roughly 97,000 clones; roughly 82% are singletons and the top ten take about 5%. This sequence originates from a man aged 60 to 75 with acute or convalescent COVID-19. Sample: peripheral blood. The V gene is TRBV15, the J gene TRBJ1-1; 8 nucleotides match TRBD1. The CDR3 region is CATSRDTRGHTEAFF. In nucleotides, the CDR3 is TGTGCCACCAGCAGAGATACCAGGGGGCACACTGAAGCTTTCTTT.